One sample yielded the 11 T cell receptor beta chains listed below, sequenced in a study of cytomegalovirus exposure and HLA in healthy donors. The PCR used 60 Vbeta and 13 Jbeta primers. Here immunoSEQ multiplex PCR was the method, and the copy in TCRdb shows in-frame clones only, minus some. The sample carries 100,000 to 150,000 clones, about 15% recorded once. Material: PBMCs. The receptor source for this set is a female donor in good health and CMV-seropositive.

V is TRBV6-6 and J is TRBJ1-1, with D uncertain. Germline V CDR1 and CDR2: MNHNY, SVGAGI (reference sequence). V dropped 2 bases and J dropped 1 base, with 5 bases sitting between them. The CDR3 runs to 13 residues. CDR3 sequence (DNA): TGTGCCAGCAGTTACGGGCCGAACACTGAAGCTTTCTTT. Amino acid sequence: CASSYGPNTEAFF.

This clone was found a few times. The gene calls are TRBV6-6 and TRBJ1-2, with 7 bases that match TRBD1. This CDR3 has 14 amino acids. With 7 bases clipped from V and 6 bases from J, the junction kept 11 bases outside the gene matches. Germline CDR1 MNHNY, CDR2 SVGAGI (reference sequence). Here the CDR3 DNA reads TGTGCCAGCAACGTACAGGAGGGGGCAAATGGCTACACCTTC. Translation gives CASNVQEGANGYTF.

The genes are TRBV5-5 and TRBJ1-1, with unresolved D. Germline V gene sequence: CDR1 SGHKS, CDR2 YYEKEE (reference sequence). The CDR3 length is 15 residues. The V end lost 0 bases, the J end lost 4 bases, and 13 bases lay between the germline ends. In DNA, the CDR3 is TGTGCCAGCAGCTTGGCCAGAGGAGGATCCACTGAAGCTTTCTTT. It yields the protein CASSLARGGSTEAFF.

J is TRBJ1-3 and V is TRBV28; D is unresolved. Between the trimmed V and J ends, which lost 5 bases and 4 bases, there was a span of 12 bases. This CDR3 has 14 residues. CDR1 MDHEN and CDR2 SYDVKM come from the germline V gene. The CDR3 reads CASSEWAGGNTIYF. The CDR3 coding sequence is TGTGCCAGCAGTGAGTGGGCGGGGGGAAACACCATATATTTT.

The gene calls are TRBV28 and TRBJ1-5; TRBD1 is a possible D gene (5 bases). This CDR3 comprises 12 residues. Trimming stripped 7 bases from V and 7 bases from J, with 11 bases between. CDR1 is MDHEN, CDR2 SYDVKM, per germline. This chain's CDR3 is CASTPTEQPQHF. Here the CDR3 DNA reads TGTGCCAGCACCCCGACAGAACAGCCCCAGCATTTT.

This clone was seen more than once but under ten times. The chain uses TRBV7-2 and TRBJ2-5; no definite D call. V shed 1 base and J shed 5 bases, with 11 bases lying between them. This CDR3 contains 14 residues. Germline CDR1 and CDR2: SGHTA and FQGNSA. CDR3 nucleotide sequence: TGTGCCAGCAGCTTAGATAGTGGTTGGGAGACCCAGTACTTC. Protein product: CASSLDSGWETQYF.

The chain recombines TRBV6-5 with TRBJ1-5, with D possibly TRBD1 on 6 matching bases. V lost 2 bases and J lost 4, with 9 bases in between. The CDR3 has 14 amino acids. Germline V lookup: CDR1 MNHEY, CDR2 SVGAGI. CDR3 coding DNA: TGTGCCAGCAGTTACGACAGGAAAAATCAGCCCCAGCATTTT. Encoded protein: CASSYDRKNQPQHF.

The DNA of the CDR3 is TGTGCCAGCAGTGAATTCGGGGTGAACACTGAAGCTTTCTTT. This encodes CASSEFGVNTEAFF. The genes are TRBV6-1 and TRBJ1-1, with no clear D. The germline V gene has CDR1 MNHNS and CDR2 SASEGT. Trimming removed 2 bases at V and 0 bases at J, with 7 bases between. This CDR3 is built from 14 residues.

This clone was recorded a few times. The genes are TRBV4-1 and TRBJ2-1, with 9 bases aligning to TRBD2. J lost 1 base, V lost 4 bases, and 2 bases had no gene match. CDR1 and CDR2 from the germline V gene are MGHRA and YSYEKL. CDR3 length: 15 residues. CDR3 region: CASSPSGMSYNEQFF. The CDR3 coding sequence is TGCGCCAGCAGCCCTAGCGGGATGTCCTACAATGAGCAGTTCTTC.

This sequence joins TRBV28 and TRBJ2-7; TRBD1 agrees at 7 bases. The CDR3 contains 16 residues. The J segment lost 2 bases and the V segment lost 2 bases, leaving 9 bases of the junction unmatched. Germline V gene lookup returns CDR1 MDHEN and CDR2 SYDVKM. The CDR3 nucleotides are TGTGCCAGCAGTTTAGTCAGGGGGTCTGTAGCCTACGAGCAGTACTTC. Translated, it gives CASSLVRGSVAYEQYF. Complete variable domain (other parts from reference TRBV28 and TRBJ2-7): DVKVTQSSRYLVKRTGEKVFLECVQDMDHENMFWYRQDPGLGLRLIYFSYDVKMKEKGDIPEGYSVSREKKERFSLILESASTNQTSMYLCASSLVRGSVAYEQYFGPGTRLTVT.

This clone came up a few times. The chain has TRBV7-9 and TRBJ1-1; D possibly corresponds to TRBD1 (6 bases). Trimming took 3 bases from V and 5 from J, leaving 10 bases between them. This CDR3 comprises 13 residues. CDR1 and CDR2 (germline): SEHNR, FQNEAQ (reference sequence). CDR3 nucleotide sequence: TGTGCCAGCAGCTTTGACAGGACGACTGAAGCTTTCTTT. Protein product: CASSFDRTTEAFF.